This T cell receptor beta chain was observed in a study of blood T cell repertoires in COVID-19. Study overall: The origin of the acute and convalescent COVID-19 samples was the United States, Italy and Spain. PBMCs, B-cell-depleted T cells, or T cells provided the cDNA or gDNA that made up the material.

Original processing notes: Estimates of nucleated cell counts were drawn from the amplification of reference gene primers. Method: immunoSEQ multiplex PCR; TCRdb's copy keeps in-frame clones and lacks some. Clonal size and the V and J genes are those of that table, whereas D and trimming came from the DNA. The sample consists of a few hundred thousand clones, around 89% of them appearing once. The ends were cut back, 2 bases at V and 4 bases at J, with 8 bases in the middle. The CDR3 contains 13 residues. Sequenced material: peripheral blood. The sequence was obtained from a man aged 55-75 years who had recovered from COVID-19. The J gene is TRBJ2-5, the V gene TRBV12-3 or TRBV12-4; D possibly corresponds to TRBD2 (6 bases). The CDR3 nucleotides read TGTGCCAGCAGTTTACTGGGGGGAGAGACCCAGTACTTC. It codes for CASSLLGGETQYF.